Sequencing of this TCR beta chain was carried out in a study of blood T cell repertoires in COVID-19. In the study overall: Samples of COVID-19 (acute and convalescent) were obtained from the United States, Italy and Spain. The cDNA or gDNA used as material had been derived from T cells, B-cell-depleted T cells, or PBMCs.

V lost 10 bases and J 2 bases, leaving 18 bases between the germline ends. CDR3 size: 16 residues. The germline CDR1 and CDR2 sequences are SNHLY and FYNNEI. In Seattle, patients joined the study during active infection and were tracked longitudinally. Authors' methods: Estimation of nucleated cell counts relied on the amplification of reference gene primers. TCRdb keeps only in-frame clones here, not all; method: immunoSEQ multiplex PCR. V and J calls and clone size come straight from that table; D and trimming were deduced from the DNA. The sample has roughly 400,000 clones, 80% to 90% seen once. Sequencing was performed on peripheral blood. This chain links TRBV2 with TRBJ2-6, with D perhaps matching TRBD1 (6 bases). The sequence came from an older woman with COVID-19, enrolled during active disease. The CDR3 DNA follows: TGTGCCAAGACCGGGACACATTCTACTGGGGCCAACGTCCTGACTTTC. This encodes CAKTGTHSTGANVLTF.